This T cell receptor beta chain was documented in a study of cytomegalovirus exposure and HLA in healthy donors. Overall study results and limits: When the data were analyzed later, several of the most significant clusters appeared to be linked to common viral pathogens. Accurate prediction of HLA-A and HLA-B alleles (for most subjects) was reportedly achieved from TCR beta sequences. The listing of 150 to 200 TCR beta chains classed them as cytomegalovirus-associated.

The PCR ran on 60 Vbeta and 13 Jbeta primers. TCRdb's copy holds only in-frame clones and misses some; the assay was immunoSEQ multiplex PCR. The sample holds approximately 70,000 clones; around 70% are singletons and the top ten take more than 9.5%. Comments on this clone: Its antigen is unidentified.

V gave up 6 bases and J gave up 0 bases; unmatched junction bases: 7. The CDR3 extends over 17 amino acids. Germline loops: CDR1 KGHSH, CDR2 LQKENI. This chain links TRBV18 with TRBJ2-6; 8 positions match TRBD1. The sequenced sample consisted of PBMCs. The sequence was collected from a human donor in good health. The CDR3 DNA reads as TGTGCCAGCTCGTCCGGGACAGGTCACTCTGGGGCCAACGTCCTGACTTTC. This gives the protein CASSSGTGHSGANVLTF.